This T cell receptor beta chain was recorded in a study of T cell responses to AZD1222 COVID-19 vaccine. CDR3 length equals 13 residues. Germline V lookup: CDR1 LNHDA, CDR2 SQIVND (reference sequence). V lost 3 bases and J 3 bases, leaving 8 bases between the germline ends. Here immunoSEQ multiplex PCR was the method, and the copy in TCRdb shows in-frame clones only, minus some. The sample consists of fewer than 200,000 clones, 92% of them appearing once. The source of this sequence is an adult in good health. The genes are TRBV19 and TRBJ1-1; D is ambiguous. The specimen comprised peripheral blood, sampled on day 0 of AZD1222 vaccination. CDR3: CASSIQGYTEAFF. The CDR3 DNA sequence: TGTGCCAGTAGTATTCAAGGGTACACTGAAGCTTTCTTT.